The source of this T cell receptor beta chain is a study of shared clonotypes between healthy human individuals. Findings and limits, study-wide: Shared across a handful of donors were 5% to 6% of the naive CD4 clonotypes. Among non-shared clonotypes, generation probabilities were lower than among those shared by all four donors.

CDR1 and CDR2 from the germline V gene are MNHEY and SMNVEV (reference sequence). There are 14 residues in the CDR3. V gave up 4 bases and J gave up 0 bases, with 10 bases separating them. The method was immunoSEQ multiplex PCR; TCRdb's version includes in-frame clones alone and lacks a portion of them. The profile shows hundreds of thousands of clones, 80% to 95% of them singletons. Of note for this clone: The antigen is not known.

The naive CD8 fraction comprised CD45RO-negative cells positively selected for CCR7 and excluded terminally differentiated effector memory CD45RA+ cells. This clonotype was sampled from a man younger than 45 in good health. Sequenced sample: naive CD8+ T cells sorted from blood. V usage is TRBV27 and J usage is TRBJ2-7; D is undetermined. The chain's CDR3 is CASSSTLSSYEQYF. CDR3 DNA sequence: TGTGCCAGCAGTTCTACCCTGAGCTCCTACGAGCAGTACTTC.